This is a list of T cell receptor beta chains from one sample in a study of T cell responses to AZD1222 COVID-19 vaccine. The data were produced by immunoSEQ multiplex PCR, yet TCRdb's version contains in-frame clones alone and is incomplete. The repertoire holds over 120,000 clones, with more than 80% as singletons. Sequencing was performed on peripheral blood, taken on day 0 of AZD1222 vaccination. The receptors come from an adult in good health. Each CDR3 is given with its conserved first and last residue. Each record gives: V gene, D gene, clone size, J gene, CDR3 protein, CDR3 DNA. The D gene is left open where the match is weak. Size tells how often a clone was seen (once, few, many) or the class of an expanded clone, and some rows leave it out.

v_call: TRBV7-3; d_call: TRBD1; clone_size: .; j_call: TRBJ2-5; cdr3_aa: CASSFTGGWETQYF; cdr3_nt: TGTGCCAGCAGCTTTACAGGGGGCTGGGAGACCCAGTACTTC
v_call: TRBV6-4; d_call: .; clone_size: .; j_call: TRBJ1-5; cdr3_aa: CASSDSTVSMCSNQPQHF; cdr3_nt: TGTGCCAGCAGTGACTCCACAGTGAGTATGTGTAGCAATCAGCCCCAGCATTTT
v_call: TRBV15; d_call: .; clone_size: .; j_call: TRBJ2-5; cdr3_aa: CATSGGREGRQTQYF; cdr3_nt: TGTGCCACCAGCGGCGGACGAGAGGGCCGGCAGACCCAGTACTTC
v_call: TRBV19; d_call: TRBD1; clone_size: once; j_call: TRBJ1-2; cdr3_aa: CASISPGGSVYGYTF; cdr3_nt: TGTGCCAGTATAAGCCCAGGGGGAAGTGTCTATGGCTACACCTTC
v_call: TRBV18; d_call: .; clone_size: once; j_call: TRBJ1-1; cdr3_aa: CASSPRVGGEAFF; cdr3_nt: TGTGCCAGCTCACCCCGGGTAGGGGGTGAAGCTTTCTTT
v_call: TRBV6-5; d_call: .; clone_size: once; j_call: TRBJ1-4; cdr3_aa: CASSRIQEKLFF; cdr3_nt: TGTGCCAGCAGTAGGATACAGGAAAAACTGTTTTTT
v_call: TRBV3-1/TRBV3-2; d_call: .; clone_size: .; j_call: TRBJ1-1; cdr3_aa: CASSQAGGGNTEAFF; cdr3_nt: TGTGCCAGCAGCCAAGCCGGGGGGGGGAACACTGAAGCTTTCTTT
v_call: TRBV27; d_call: .; clone_size: .; j_call: TRBJ1-5; cdr3_aa: CASARYKTEDQPQHF; cdr3_nt: TGTGCCAGCGCCCGTTATAAGACGGAGGATCAGCCCCAGCATTTT
v_call: TRBV27; d_call: .; clone_size: .; j_call: TRBJ1-5; cdr3_aa: CASKRKGFDQPQHF; cdr3_nt: TGTGCCAGCAAACGTAAGGGATTCGATCAGCCCCAGCATTTT
v_call: TRBV28; d_call: .; clone_size: .; j_call: TRBJ1-2; cdr3_aa: CASSYQDRTNLRGYTF; cdr3_nt: TGTGCCAGCAGTTACCAAGACAGGACTAACTTGAGGGGCTACACCTTC
v_call: TRBV21-1; d_call: .; clone_size: .; j_call: TRBJ2-3; cdr3_aa: CASSYLAGGVSCTDTQYF; cdr3_nt: TGTGCCAGCAGCTACCTAGCGGGAGGGGTCTCGTGCACAGATACGCAGTATTTT
v_call: TRBV3-1/TRBV3-2; d_call: TRBD2; clone_size: once; j_call: TRBJ2-3; cdr3_aa: CASSPWFVVAGWTDTQYF; cdr3_nt: TGTGCCAGCAGCCCCTGGTTCGTTGTAGCGGGGTGGACAGATACGCAGTATTTT
v_call: TRBV30; d_call: .; clone_size: few; j_call: TRBJ1-2; cdr3_aa: CACRKSRQAYGYTF; cdr3_nt: TGTGCCTGCCGTAAGAGCAGGCAAGCCTATGGCTACACCTTC
v_call: TRBV21-1; d_call: .; clone_size: .; j_call: TRBJ1-1; cdr3_aa: CASSKDQGPEAFF; cdr3_nt: TGTGCCAGCAGCAAAGATCAGGGGCCTGAAGCTTTCTTT
v_call: TRBV6-5; d_call: .; clone_size: .; j_call: TRBJ1-5; cdr3_aa: CASKGFGQPQHF; cdr3_nt: TGTGCCAGCAAGGGGTTCGGGCAGCCCCAGCATTTT
v_call: TRBV27; d_call: .; clone_size: .; j_call: TRBJ1-1; cdr3_aa: CASSSGSNTEAFF; cdr3_nt: TGTGCCAGCAGTTCCGGTTCTAACACTGAAGCTTTCTTT
v_call: TRBV11-2; d_call: TRBD2; clone_size: once; j_call: TRBJ2-1; cdr3_aa: CASSVLRQPWVAGYNEQFF; cdr3_nt: TGTGCCAGCAGCGTATTGCGGCAACCGTGGGTAGCGGGGTACAATGAGCAGTTCTTC
v_call: TRBV6-5; d_call: .; clone_size: .; j_call: TRBJ2-1; cdr3_aa: CASKAGHNEQFF; cdr3_nt: TGTGCCAGCAAAGCGGGACATAATGAGCAGTTCTTC
v_call: TRBV27; d_call: TRBD2; clone_size: .; j_call: TRBJ2-1; cdr3_aa: CASRSLGGRDEQFF; cdr3_nt: TGTGCCAGCCGATCATTGGGAGGGAGGGATGAGCAGTTCTTC
v_call: TRBV19; d_call: .; clone_size: few; j_call: TRBJ1-5; cdr3_aa: CASSIHPGQGRNQPQHF; cdr3_nt: TGTGCCAGTAGTATTCATCCGGGGCAGGGGCGCAATCAGCCCCAGCATTTT
v_call: TRBV27; d_call: .; clone_size: .; j_call: TRBJ1-6; cdr3_aa: CATKNPSLQGGVNSPLHF; cdr3_nt: TGTGCCACCAAGAACCCAAGTCTCCAGGGTGGGGTAAATTCACCCCTCCACTTT
v_call: TRBV11-2; d_call: .; clone_size: .; j_call: TRBJ2-5; cdr3_aa: CASSPGVLETQYF; cdr3_nt: TGTGCCAGCAGCCCAGGGGTTTTGGAGACCCAGTACTTC
v_call: TRBV7-9; d_call: .; clone_size: .; j_call: TRBJ2-1; cdr3_aa: CASSLILNEQFF; cdr3_nt: TGTGCCAGCAGCTTAATTTTAAATGAGCAGTTCTTC
v_call: TRBV9; d_call: .; clone_size: .; j_call: TRBJ2-1; cdr3_aa: CASSVIDSFSYNEQFF; cdr3_nt: TGTGCCAGCAGCGTGATCGACAGTTTCTCCTACAATGAGCAGTTCTTC
v_call: TRBV3-1/TRBV3-2; d_call: TRBD1; clone_size: .; j_call: TRBJ2-3; cdr3_aa: CASSQDKRRDRGTDTQYF; cdr3_nt: TGTGCCAGCAGCCAAGATAAGAGGAGAGACAGGGGCACAGATACGCAGTATTTT
v_call: TRBV6-4; d_call: TRBD1; clone_size: .; j_call: TRBJ1-2; cdr3_aa: CASSWGQQTNYGYTF; cdr3_nt: TGTGCCAGCAGTTGGGGACAGCAGACTAACTATGGCTACACCTTC
v_call: TRBV3-1/TRBV3-2; d_call: .; clone_size: .; j_call: TRBJ1-5; cdr3_aa: CASSQDNGNNQPQHF; cdr3_nt: TGTGCCAGCAGCCAAGACAACGGTAACAATCAGCCCCAGCATTTT
v_call: TRBV20-1; d_call: .; clone_size: .; j_call: TRBJ1-2; cdr3_aa: CSAGSYGYTF; cdr3_nt: TGCAGTGCCGGCTCCTATGGCTACACCTTC
v_call: TRBV19; d_call: .; clone_size: .; j_call: TRBJ1-5; cdr3_aa: CASSIGVGRGSNQPQHF; cdr3_nt: TGTGCCAGTAGTATTGGCGTTGGGAGGGGGAGCAATCAGCCCCAGCATTTT
v_call: TRBV5-1; d_call: TRBD2; clone_size: .; j_call: TRBJ2-5; cdr3_aa: CASTFSGTSGQETQYF; cdr3_nt: TGCGCCAGCACCTTCTCAGGGACTAGCGGGCAAGAGACCCAGTACTTC
v_call: TRBV27; d_call: TRBD2; clone_size: .; j_call: TRBJ2-3; cdr3_aa: CASSLVAGGSSTDTQYF; cdr3_nt: TGTGCCAGCAGTTTAGTAGCGGGGGGTAGTAGCACAGATACGCAGTATTTT
v_call: TRBV28; d_call: .; clone_size: .; j_call: TRBJ1-5; cdr3_aa: CASTRRAGQPQHF; cdr3_nt: TGTGCCAGCACGAGGAGGGCCGGTCAGCCCCAGCATTTT
v_call: TRBV3-1/TRBV3-2; d_call: TRBD1; clone_size: .; j_call: TRBJ1-2; cdr3_aa: CASSRTRTGGYGYTF; cdr3_nt: TGTGCCAGCAGCCGGACTAGGACAGGGGGCTATGGCTACACCTTC
v_call: TRBV30; d_call: .; clone_size: .; j_call: TRBJ1-1; cdr3_aa: CAWGSVGTEAFF; cdr3_nt: TGTGCCTGGGGGTCAGTGGGCACTGAAGCTTTCTTT
v_call: TRBV5-6; d_call: TRBD2; clone_size: .; j_call: TRBJ2-4; cdr3_aa: CASSLGSSGGLAKNIQYF; cdr3_nt: TGTGCCAGCAGCTTGGGAAGTAGCGGGGGCCTTGCCAAAAACATTCAGTACTTC
v_call: TRBV2; d_call: .; clone_size: .; j_call: TRBJ2-1; cdr3_aa: CARAEGGNEQFF; cdr3_nt: TGTGCCAGAGCAGAGGGGGGCAATGAGCAGTTCTTC
v_call: TRBV6-6; d_call: .; clone_size: .; j_call: TRBJ1-2; cdr3_aa: CASSSRTEYYGYTF; cdr3_nt: TGTGCCAGCAGTTCCAGGACAGAGTACTATGGCTACACCTTC
v_call: TRBV30; d_call: .; clone_size: .; j_call: TRBJ2-1; cdr3_aa: CAWSKGRGEQFF; cdr3_nt: TGTGCCTGGAGCAAGGGTAGGGGCGAGCAGTTCTTC
v_call: TRBV14; d_call: TRBD1; clone_size: .; j_call: TRBJ1-3; cdr3_aa: CASSQVEGAGNTIYF; cdr3_nt: TGTGCCAGCAGCCAAGTAGAGGGGGCCGGAAACACCATATATTTT
v_call: TRBV24-1; d_call: TRBD2; clone_size: .; j_call: TRBJ2-1; cdr3_aa: CATGYMGASGKVNEQFF; cdr3_nt: TGTGCCACCGGCTATATGGGGGCTAGCGGGAAGGTCAATGAGCAGTTCTTC
v_call: TRBV3-1/TRBV3-2; d_call: TRBD2; clone_size: .; j_call: TRBJ2-1; cdr3_aa: CASSQDISAGGLGEQFF; cdr3_nt: TGTGCCAGCAGCCAAGATATTTCAGCGGGAGGGCTGGGGGAGCAGTTCTTC
v_call: TRBV3-1/TRBV3-2; d_call: .; clone_size: .; j_call: TRBJ1-1; cdr3_aa: CASSRTENTEAFF; cdr3_nt: TGTGCCAGCAGTCGGACAGAGAACACTGAAGCTTTCTTT
v_call: TRBV6-1; d_call: .; clone_size: few; j_call: TRBJ2-7; cdr3_aa: CASSEGLGNYEQYF; cdr3_nt: TGTGCCAGCAGTGAAGGATTGGGTAATTACGAGCAGTACTTC
v_call: TRBV18; d_call: TRBD1; clone_size: .; j_call: TRBJ1-2; cdr3_aa: CASSRNPEGQGFAARYTF; cdr3_nt: TGTGCCAGCTCACGTAACCCTGAGGGACAGGGTTTTGCGGCGCGCTACACCTTC
v_call: TRBV2; d_call: TRBD2; clone_size: .; j_call: TRBJ2-1; cdr3_aa: CASKAGGLDNEQFF; cdr3_nt: TGTGCCAGCAAGGCGGGAGGGTTAGACAATGAGCAGTTCTTC
v_call: TRBV28; d_call: .; clone_size: .; j_call: TRBJ1-5; cdr3_aa: CATKGGAGNQPQHF; cdr3_nt: TGTGCCACCAAGGGGGGAGCTGGCAATCAGCCCCAGCATTTT
v_call: TRBV7-9; d_call: .; clone_size: .; j_call: TRBJ2-2; cdr3_aa: CASSSRQGNTGELFF; cdr3_nt: TGTGCCAGCAGCTCCCGGCAGGGGAACACCGGGGAGCTGTTTTTT
v_call: TRBV2; d_call: .; clone_size: .; j_call: TRBJ2-1; cdr3_aa: CASSDPGLYYNEQFF; cdr3_nt: TGTGCCAGCAGTGACCCGGGACTGTACTACAATGAGCAGTTCTTC
v_call: TRBV21-1; d_call: .; clone_size: .; j_call: TRBJ2-7; cdr3_aa: CARPDAGGRYEQYF; cdr3_nt: TGTGCCAGGCCCGATGCAGGGGGACGCTACGAGCAGTACTTC
v_call: TRBV9; d_call: TRBD1; clone_size: .; j_call: TRBJ1-5; cdr3_aa: CASSAGTGGIRTQHF; cdr3_nt: TGTGCCAGCAGCGCCGGGACAGGTGGGATCCGGACCCAGCATTTT
v_call: TRBV6-1; d_call: .; clone_size: .; j_call: TRBJ1-5; cdr3_aa: CASSEGTPSNQPQHF; cdr3_nt: TGTGCCAGCAGTGAGGGGACGCCTAGCAATCAGCCCCAGCATTTT
v_call: TRBV30; d_call: .; clone_size: .; j_call: TRBJ2-1; cdr3_aa: CAWMSRTVTYNEQFF; cdr3_nt: TGTGCCTGGATGAGTCGGACAGTAACCTACAATGAGCAGTTCTTC
v_call: TRBV18; d_call: .; clone_size: once; j_call: TRBJ2-3; cdr3_aa: CASSPVVGGSTDTQYF; cdr3_nt: TGTGCCAGCTCACCGGTAGTAGGTGGGAGCACAGATACGCAGTATTTT
v_call: TRBV27; d_call: TRBD1; clone_size: .; j_call: TRBJ1-6; cdr3_aa: CPKPLADRGRRQDNSPLHF; cdr3_nt: TGTCCGAAACCCCTAGCCGACAGGGGGCGCAGGCAGGATAATTCACCCCTCCACTTT